Below are 5 T cell receptor beta chains sequenced from a single sample in a study of blood T cell repertoires in COVID-19. Clones were read by immunoSEQ multiplex PCR, and TCRdb kept only the in-frame ones, dropping some. The table has more than 100,000 clones, roughly 90% seen once. Sequencing input: peripheral blood. The receptors come from a man aged 65 to 85 with active COVID-19.

The J gene is TRBJ1-5, the V gene TRBV28, with TRBD1 matching 8 bases. The CDR3 covers 15 residues. V dropped 2 bases and J dropped 7; count of bases not matched to a gene: 7. Germline loops: CDR1 MDHEN, CDR2 SYDVKM. CDR3 in amino acids: CASSLGGTGGQPQHF. CDR3 in DNA: TGTGCCAGCAGTTTAGGAGGGACAGGCGGGCAGCCCCAGCATTTT.

The chain joins TRBV2 to TRBJ2-7, with 7 bases fitting TRBD2. CDR3 length equals 15 residues. V was pared by 4 bases and J by 0 bases, with 6 bases of the junction left unmatched. Germline assignment: CDR1 SNHLY and CDR2 FYNNEI. Here the CDR3 DNA reads TGTGCCAGCAGTGTAGGACTAGGAAGCTCCTACGAGCAGTACTTC. Translation: CASSVGLGSSYEQYF. The whole variable domain, remainder taken from reference TRBV2 and TRBJ2-7, is EPEVTQTPSHQVTQMGQEVILRCVPISNHLYFYWYRQILGQKVEFLVSFYNNEISEKSEIFDDQFSVERPDGSNFTLKIRSTKLEDSAMYFCASSVGLGSSYEQYFGPGTRLTVT.

The V call is TRBV5-4, the J call TRBJ1-1; 7 bases agree with TRBD1. Germline V gives CDR1 SGHNT, CDR2 YYREEE (reference sequence). This CDR3 is 14 amino acids long. J was trimmed by 1 base and V by 4 bases; bases with no gene match: 4. CDR3 DNA: TGTGCCAGCAGCCCCGCAGGGGGGAACACTGAAGCTTTCTTT. Translated, it gives CASSPAGGNTEAFF.

This rearrangement joins TRBV19 to TRBJ2-1; 8 bases fit TRBD1. CDR1 is LNHDA and CDR2 is SQIVND in the germline V gene (reference sequence). The J segment lost 0 bases and the V segment lost 8 bases, leaving 6 bases of the junction unmatched. This CDR3 has 15 residues. The CDR3 region has the DNA TGTGCCAGTTCGAGGGACAGGAGCTCCTACAATGAGCAGTTCTTC. Its translation: CASSRDRSSYNEQFF.

This chain connects TRBV28 to TRBJ2-1; 12 bases agree with TRBD1. With V trimmed by 6 bases and J by 8 bases, 11 bases remained unmatched. CDR3 length: 16 amino acids. Germline-derived CDR1 and CDR2 are MDHEN and SYDVKM. CDR3 residues: CASSPLGTGGFDEQFF. The DNA of the CDR3 is TGTGCCAGCAGCCCATTGGGGACAGGGGGCTTCGATGAGCAGTTCTTC.